The 20 T cell receptor beta chains below come from one sample, sequenced in a study of blood T cell repertoires in COVID-19. TCRdb keeps only in-frame clones here, not all; method: immunoSEQ multiplex PCR. Among 20,000 to 30,000 clones listed, approximately 94% were seen once. The specimen sequenced was peripheral blood. These receptor sequences come from a human donor with active COVID-19. The donor label of this sample is uncertain.

This sequence joins TRBV5-4 and TRBJ2-2; D is uncertain. This CDR3 has 17 residues. V was shortened by 4 bases and J by 5 bases, with 21 bases between the two germline ends. Germline values: CDR1 SGHNT, CDR2 YYREEE (reference sequence). The CDR3 DNA reads TGTGCCAGCAGCATGAACTCCCCCAGGTTAGAAACCGGGGAGCTGTTTTTT. It is translated as CASSMNSPRLETGELFF.

V gene TRBV29-1 combines with J gene TRBJ2-7; a possible D gene is TRBD2 (5 bases). This CDR3 comprises 11 residues. Between the trimmed V and J ends, which lost 6 bases and 4 bases, there was a span of 10 bases. Germline CDR1 is SQVTM and CDR2 is ANQGSEA. The CDR3 loop is CSVRTEYEQYF. The CDR3 DNA reads as TGCAGCGTGAGGACTGAGTACGAGCAGTACTTC.

The table lists this clone with a count of one. The V gene is TRBV18, the J gene TRBJ2-3, with a possible D match to TRBD2 (5 bases). This CDR3 is built from 15 residues. Trimming cost V 3 bases and J 2 bases, with 12 bases left between them. Germline CDR1 is KGHSH and CDR2 is LQKENI. CDR3 coding DNA: TGTGCCAGCTCACCGGTCGCAGGACTCACAGATACGCAGTATTTT. This codes for CASSPVAGLTDTQYF.

Written as DNA, the CDR3 is TGTGCCAGCACGACTAGCGGGACCAGTTCCTACGAGCAGTACTTC. Its protein product is CASTTSGTSSYEQYF. The chain carries TRBV28 and TRBJ2-7, with 11 bases lining up with TRBD2. In germline, CDR1 is MDHEN, CDR2 SYDVKM. This CDR3 spans 15 amino acids. V lost 7 bases to trimming and J lost 1 base; unmatched junction nucleotides: 6.

The V and J genes are TRBV14 and TRBJ2-1; 8 bases are a match to TRBD2. The CDR3 is made up of 15 amino acids. Losses at the gene ends were 1 base for V and 9 bases for J; bases not matched to a gene: 8. Germline V gene lookup returns CDR1 SGHDN and CDR2 FVKESK. The CDR3 DNA reads TGTGCCAGCAGCCAAGGAACGGGGGGGATGGGTGAGCAGTTCTTC. This translates into CASSQGTGGMGEQFF.

The genes are TRBV12-3 or TRBV12-4 and TRBJ2-1; D is perhaps TRBD2 (5 bases). Trimming cost V 3 bases and J 7 bases, with 7 bases left between them. This CDR3 is built from 12 residues. The chain's CDR3 is CASSFEGNEQFF. DNA for the CDR3: TGTGCCAGCAGTTTTGAGGGAAATGAGCAGTTCTTC.

V usage is TRBV7-2 and J usage is TRBJ1-2; 8 nucleotides agree with TRBD1. CDR3 length: 15 amino acids. The V and J ends lost 0 bases and 8 bases, in that order; junction bases with no gene match: 8. The germline V gene encodes CDR1 SGHTA and CDR2 FQGNSA. The CDR3 DNA is TGTGCCAGCAGCTTAGCGATCGGACAGGGAGACGGCTACACCTTC. Its translation: CASSLAIGQGDGYTF.

CDR3 DNA: TGTGCCAGCAGCTTGTTGGTATCAGGGAATGGCTACACCTTC. Its translation: CASSLLVSGNGYTF. The V call is TRBV5-4, the J call TRBJ1-2, with D perhaps TRBD1 (5 bases). Germline CDR1 reads SGHNT; CDR2 reads YYREEE (reference sequence). Trimming left V 1 base short and J 6 bases short, with 13 bases between. The CDR3 has 14 residues.

J is TRBJ1-3 and V is TRBV5-1, with TRBD1 identical over 7 bases. With V trimmed by 4 bases and J by 6 bases, 7 bases remained unmatched. Per the germline V gene, CDR1 is SGHRS and CDR2 is YFSETQ. This CDR3 is built from 14 residues. CDR3: CASSHGQAQNTIYF. In nucleotides, the CDR3 is TGCGCCAGCAGCCATGGACAGGCTCAAAACACCATATATTTT.

CDR3 in amino acids: CASGIEGAQFF. CDR3 in DNA: TGTGCCAGTGGAATAGAAGGGGCGCAGTTCTTC. The chain is built from TRBV6-5 and TRBJ2-1; possible D gene TRBD1, 5 bases. Trimming shortened V by 9 bases and J by 12 bases, and 15 bases separated the two germline ends. Looked up from germline, CDR1 is MNHEY and CDR2 is SVGAGI. This CDR3 region has 11 residues.

The chain employs TRBV29-1 and TRBJ1-2; D gene unclear. The CDR3 has 13 amino acids. Trimming left V 2 bases short and J 4 bases short, with 11 bases between. Germline CDR1 and CDR2: SQVTM and ANQGSEA. CDR3 in DNA: TGCAGCGTTGAATCTGGTCAGTTCTATGGCTACACCTTC. Translated, it gives CSVESGQFYGYTF.

The chain uses TRBV5-5 and TRBJ1-5; D call uncertain. Germline V gene sequence: CDR1 SGHKS, CDR2 YYEKEE (reference sequence). V was trimmed by 0 bases and J by 0 bases, leaving 4 bases between them. The CDR3 contains 14 residues. CDR3 loop: CASSLAGSNQPQHF. The CDR3 DNA sequence: TGTGCCAGCAGCTTGGCCGGTAGCAATCAGCCCCAGCATTTT. The full variable domain, completed using reference TRBV5-5 and TRBJ1-5, is DAGVTQSPTHLIKTRGQQVTLRCSPISGHKSVSWYQQVLGQGPQFIFQYYEKEERGRGNFPDRFSARQFPNYSSELNVNALLLGDSALYLCASSLAGSNQPQHFGDGTRLSIL.

In this sample, this clone is medium-sized. The chain recombines TRBV13 with TRBJ1-1; 8 bases agree with TRBD1. This CDR3 has 15 amino acids. Losses at the gene ends were 4 bases for V and 4 bases for J; bases not matched to a gene: 8. Germline lookup yields CDR1 PRHDT and CDR2 FYEKMQ (reference sequence). The CDR3 spells CASSSQQGGITEAFF. The CDR3 DNA reads TGTGCCAGCAGCTCTCAACAGGGGGGGATCACTGAAGCTTTCTTT.

The rearrangement links TRBV5-6 to TRBJ2-7; D perhaps matches TRBD2 (6 bases). The CDR3 totals 15 residues. V was cut by 4 bases and J by 1 base, with 15 bases left in between. Germline V gene sequence: CDR1 SGHDT, CDR2 YYEEEE. CDR3 in DNA: TGTGCCAGCAGCCCGGGGGTAGCTGCTTCCTACGAGCAGTACTTC. Protein sequence: CASSPGVAASYEQYF.

The V call is TRBV7-2, the J call TRBJ2-1; D not certain. CDR1 is SGHTA and CDR2 is FQGNSA in the germline V gene. The CDR3 length is 16 residues. Trimming stripped 1 base from V and 2 bases from J, with 12 bases between. CDR3 bases: TGTGCCAGCAGCTTAGTTGGCAGTACTACCTACAATGAGCAGTTCTTC. It translates to CASSLVGSTTYNEQFF.

The chain carries TRBV2 and TRBJ1-3; D is uncertain. The V gene lost 5 bases and the J gene lost 3 bases, with 14 bases spanning the gap. Germline assignment: CDR1 SNHLY and CDR2 FYNNEI. The CDR3 covers 15 residues. CDR3 sequence reads: CASSNPGNGGNTIYF. The CDR3 DNA sequence: TGTGCCAGCAGTAACCCGGGAAATGGTGGAAACACCATATATTTT.

V and J are TRBV19 and TRBJ2-3, with TRBD1 matching over 7 bases. Germline CDR1 LNHDA, CDR2 SQIVND (reference sequence). The CDR3 runs 13 residues. Trimming removed 4 bases from V and 6 bases from J; junction bases left unmatched: 4. This chain's CDR3 is CASSTLRGDTQYF. CDR3 nucleotide sequence: TGTGCCAGTAGTACCCTCAGGGGGGATACGCAGTATTTT.

The chain uses TRBV6-4 and TRBJ2-7, with 7 bases identical to TRBD1. J was trimmed by 5 bases and V by 1 base; bases with no gene match: 5. CDR1 is MRHNA, CDR2 SNTAGT, per germline. The CDR3 sequence is 14 residues long. The CDR3 spells CASSDCTGTDEQYF. In nucleotides, the CDR3 is TGTGCCAGCAGTGACTGCACCGGGACAGACGAGCAGTACTTC.

The rearrangement uses TRBV6-2 or TRBV6-3 and TRBJ2-7; no clear D gene. The germline V gene has CDR1 MNHEY and CDR2 SVGEGT. The CDR3 totals 15 residues. V lost 2 bases, J lost 0 bases, and 11 bases lay in between. As DNA, the CDR3 is TGTGCCAGCAGTTACCGCGAGAACCCCTCCTACGAGCAGTACTTC. Residues: CASSYRENPSYEQYF.

The V gene is TRBV19, the J gene TRBJ2-3; TRBD2 agrees at 8 bases. Germline CDR1 is LNHDA and CDR2 is SQIVND (reference sequence). V shed 5 bases and J 2 bases; nucleotides not matched to a gene: 15. The CDR3 runs 18 residues. CDR3 sequence: CASSLSARIAGFTDTQYF. The CDR3 DNA sequence: TGTGCCAGTAGTCTGTCGGCCCGCATAGCGGGGTTCACAGATACGCAGTATTTT.